Each of the 31 T cell receptor beta chains below was sequenced from the same sample in a study of CD8 T cells in ankylosing spondylitis. TCRdb fed the 5' RACE reads into MiXCR, producing one record per CDR3 protein. This sample has roughly 350,000 distinct CDR3 sequences, with less than 10% found just once. The antigens for these receptors are not known. Points from the study as a whole: Within ankylosing spondylitis blood, a TCR beta motif made up of seven or eight highly homologous variants appeared to be characteristic.

The sample taken for sequencing was blood, either unsorted or a sorted T cell fraction (not recorded which). The receptor set was obtained from a male donor with ankylosing spondylitis.

This clonotype was found a few times. The rearrangement links TRBV27 to TRBJ1-1; tentative D call: TRBD1 (5 bases). V shed 4 bases and J shed 4 bases, with 10 bases lying between them. The germline V gene has CDR1 MNHEY and CDR2 SMNVEV (reference sequence). There are 13 residues in the CDR3. The CDR3 here is CASSWGDGTEAFF. The DNA for the CDR3 is TGTGCCAGCAGTTGGGGGGATGGCACTGAAGCTTTCTTT.

In its sample, this clonotype was seen many times. V is TRBV12-3 or TRBV12-4 and J is TRBJ2-2, with 7 bases aligning to TRBD2. The ends lost 7 bases at V and 2 bases at J; junction bases unmatched: 10. CDR3 length: 16 amino acids. For the CDR3, the DNA is TGTGCCAGCAACCTCGGGACTAAGTCTAACACCGGGGAGCTGTTTTTT. Translating it yields CASNLGTKSNTGELFF.

The genes are TRBV6-1 and TRBJ2-1; D is undetermined. The CDR3 length is 16 residues. Germline CDR1 MNHNS, CDR2 SASEGT. The V end lost 6 bases, the J end lost 0 bases, and 15 bases lay between the germline ends. The CDR3 sequence is CASSPDPMSSYNEQFF. DNA of the CDR3: TGTGCCAGCAGCCCGGACCCGATGAGCTCCTACAATGAGCAGTTCTTC.

This clonotype was detected many times. The chain is built from TRBV12-3 or TRBV12-4 and TRBJ2-7; D unclear. The CDR3 is 11 amino acids. V lost 5 bases, J lost 6 bases, and 8 bases lay in between. The CDR3 nucleotides read TGTGCCAGCAGTAGCAATAGCGAGCAGTACTTC. Its translation is CASSSNSEQYF.

This chain connects TRBV7-3 to TRBJ2-3; D remains ambiguous. Trimming stripped 8 bases from V and 10 bases from J, with 13 bases between. The CDR3 has 11 residues. Germline V CDR1 and CDR2: SGHTA, FQGTGA. DNA for the CDR3: TGTGCCAGCGGGATAGAGGACGCGCAGTATTTT. Its protein is CASGIEDAQYF.

CDR3 amino acids: CSVITTSVYEQYF. The CDR3 DNA reads TGCAGCGTTATCACAACTAGCGTGTACGAGCAGTACTTC. The rearrangement joins TRBV29-1 to TRBJ2-7; 7 bases align to TRBD2. The CDR3 consists of 13 residues. The V and J ends lost 5 bases and 4 bases, in that order; junction bases with no gene match: 8. Germline CDR1 reads SQVTM; CDR2 reads ANQGSEA.

The rearrangement links TRBV27 to TRBJ1-5; D is ambiguous. This CDR3 region has 14 residues. V was cut by 5 bases and J by 0 bases, with 8 bases left in between. In germline, CDR1 is MNHEY, CDR2 SMNVEV (reference sequence). This chain's CDR3 is CASSISYSNQPQHF. The CDR3 region has the DNA TGTGCCAGCAGTATCTCATATAGCAATCAGCCCCAGCATTTT.

This clonotype has just a few counts. The chain uses TRBV10-3 and TRBJ2-3; 8 bases agree with TRBD1. This CDR3 is 14 amino acids long. Unmatched junction bases numbered 6, after V lost 4 bases and J lost 6 bases. CDR1 ENHRY and CDR2 SYGVKD come from the germline V gene. The CDR3 bases are TGTGCCATCAGTGGGACAGGGTTTATGGATACGCAGTATTTT. Translating it yields CAISGTGFMDTQYF.

This clonotype was seen at least ten times. This rearrangement joins TRBV20-1 to TRBJ2-1, with 9 nucleotides matching TRBD2. The CDR3 runs to 16 residues. Germline loops: CDR1 DFQATT, CDR2 SNEGSKA (reference sequence). J gave up 5 bases and V 0 bases, and 8 bases lay outside the gene matches. DNA of the CDR3: TGCAGTGCTAGAGATTCGGCGGGAGGGCCCGACAATGAGCAGTTCTTC. Residues: CSARDSAGGPDNEQFF.

In this sample, this clonotype turned up a few times. The chain uses TRBV4-1 and TRBJ2-7, with TRBD2 identical over 8 bases. CDR3 length: 15 residues. Germline V lookup: CDR1 MGHRA, CDR2 YSYEKL. J lost 1 base, V lost 5 bases, and 7 bases had no gene match. This CDR3 reads CASSFTSGPSYEQYF. In DNA form, the CDR3 reads TGCGCCAGCAGCTTTACTAGCGGACCTTCCTACGAGCAGTACTTC.

This rearrangement joins TRBV7-2 to TRBJ1-1, with D possibly being TRBD1 (5 bases). Trimming removed 5 bases from V and 7 bases from J, with 14 bases in between. The CDR3 totals 13 residues. The germline V gene has CDR1 SGHTA and CDR2 FQGNSA. The CDR3 reads CASSVTPQGEAFF. In DNA, the CDR3 is TGTGCCAGCAGCGTAACCCCGCAGGGTGAAGCTTTCTTT. Variable domain in full (rest from reference TRBV7-2 and TRBJ1-1): GAGVSQSPSNKVTEKGKDVELRCDPISGHTALYWYRQSLGQGLEFLIYFQGNSAPDKSGLPSDRFSAERTGGSVSTLTIQRTQQEDSAVYLCASSVTPQGEAFFGQGTRLTVV.

The V call is TRBV7-8, the J call TRBJ2-1; 8 bases align to TRBD2. This CDR3 comprises 14 residues. Looked up from germline, CDR1 is SGHVS and CDR2 is FQNEAQ. Trimming cost V 5 bases and J 9 bases; bases outside gene matches: 9. The CDR3 DNA sequence: TGTGCCAGCAGCACCCGGGACCGGGAGGGTGAGCAGTTCTTC. Its protein product is CASSTRDREGEQFF.

On this clonotype: Being one base from a much bigger clone, this may be a read error. The CDR3 loop is CTSSPTIPGELFF. CDR3 bases: TGTACCAGCAGCCCAACCATCCCCGGGGAGCTGTTTTTT. The chain links TRBV11-2 to TRBJ2-2; D unresolved. Germline V lookup: CDR1 SGHAT, CDR2 FQNNGV. This CDR3 comprises 13 residues.

The genes are TRBV3-1 and TRBJ2-5; D perhaps matches TRBD1 (5 bases). The CDR3 is 14 amino acids. Looked up from germline, CDR1 is LGHDT and CDR2 is YNNKEL (reference sequence). The germline V and J ends were trimmed by 0 bases and 4 bases, with 9 bases remaining between them. The DNA of the CDR3 is TGTGCCAGCAGCCAAGACCAGGGTTCAGAGACCCAGTACTTC. Protein sequence: CASSQDQGSETQYF.

In this sample, this clonotype turned up many times. The chain links TRBV28 to TRBJ2-7; D possibly corresponds to TRBD2 (5 bases). Looked up from germline, CDR1 is MDHEN and CDR2 is SYDVKM. This CDR3 has 15 amino acids. The germline V and J ends were trimmed by 3 bases and 2 bases, with 14 bases remaining between them. Here the CDR3 DNA reads TGTGCCAGCAGTTTTTTTGCTAGCTTCGCCTACGAGCAGTACTTC. Protein sequence: CASSFFASFAYEQYF.

This clonotype was picked up many times. The chain couples TRBV5-1 to TRBJ2-2, with a tentative D call TRBD1 (6 bases). The germline V gene encodes CDR1 SGHRS and CDR2 YFSETQ. The CDR3 runs to 15 residues. The V end lost 4 bases, the J end lost 3 bases, and 13 bases lay between the germline ends. The CDR3 DNA follows: TGCGCCAGCAGCCAGGGACACACGGACACCGGGGAGCTGTTTTTT. It specifies CASSQGHTDTGELFF.

In its sample, this clonotype was seen a few times. The chain has TRBV6-5 and TRBJ1-1, with 7 nucleotides matching TRBD1. The CDR3 is 11 residues long. The junction had 6 bases not matched to a gene; V was cut back by 6 bases and J by 11 bases. Per germline, CDR1 MNHEY and CDR2 SVGAGI. CDR3 protein: CASRTGTAAFF. DNA of the CDR3: TGTGCCAGCAGAACCGGGACAGCGGCTTTCTTT.

The chain joins TRBV11-1 to TRBJ2-5; 8 bases match TRBD2. The germline V gene has CDR1 SGHAT and CDR2 FQDESV (reference sequence). After removal of 2 bases from V and 1 base from J, the junction contained 6 bases not matched to a gene. The CDR3 is 16 residues long. In nucleotides, the CDR3 is TGTGCCAGCAGCTTACGAAGGCGGGAGGCCCAAGAGACCCAGTACTTC. This sequence encodes CASSLRRREAQETQYF.

This clonotype turned up a few times. The rearrangement uses TRBV20-1 and TRBJ2-7, with 8 positions matching TRBD1. V shed 6 bases, J shed 4 bases, and the junction held 14 bases outside the gene matches. This CDR3 has 15 amino acids. The germline V gene encodes CDR1 DFQATT and CDR2 SNEGSKA (reference sequence). CDR3 DNA: TGCAGTGCGTCGAAGAGGGCAGGGGGCGAATACGAGCAGTACTTC. This gives the protein CSASKRAGGEYEQYF.

This clonotype was detected only a few times. The J gene is TRBJ2-7, the V gene TRBV20-1; 12 positions match TRBD2. Trimming removed 3 bases from V and 4 bases from J; junction bases left unmatched: 7. Germline CDR1 DFQATT, CDR2 SNEGSKA (reference sequence). The CDR3 covers 15 residues. The CDR3 loop is CSASQLAGGGYEQYF. The DNA of the CDR3 is TGCAGTGCTAGTCAACTAGCGGGAGGAGGTTACGAGCAGTACTTC.

This clonotype showed up just a few times. The V call is TRBV5-6, the J call TRBJ1-1; D remains ambiguous. The CDR3 sequence is 14 residues long. Germline lookup yields CDR1 SGHDT and CDR2 YYEEEE. The germline V and J ends were trimmed by 4 bases and 0 bases, with 10 bases remaining between them. The CDR3 DNA is TGTGCCAGCAGCGCCTCTTTTCTGAACACTGAAGCTTTCTTT. Residues: CASSASFLNTEAFF.

This clonotype has more than one count but fewer than ten. The chain carries TRBV7-2 and TRBJ2-3; 9 bases agree with TRBD2. CDR1 SGHTA and CDR2 FQGNSA come from the germline V gene. This CDR3 region has 16 residues. V shed 5 bases and J 0 bases; nucleotides not matched to a gene: 6. In DNA form, the CDR3 reads TGTGCCAGCAGCCCCCTAGCGGGATGGAGCACAGATACGCAGTATTTT. This codes for CASSPLAGWSTDTQYF.

This CDR3 reads CSANHRTSLEKLFF. CDR3 nucleotide sequence: TGCAGTGCTAACCACAGGACGTCTCTTGAAAAACTGTTTTTT. V usage is TRBV20-1 and J usage is TRBJ1-4, with a tentative D call TRBD1 (5 bases). The CDR3 has 14 residues. Deletions cut 4 bases from V and 7 bases from J, with 16 bases between. Germline V gene lookup returns CDR1 DFQATT and CDR2 SNEGSKA (reference sequence).

Only a few counts were recorded for this clonotype. This rearrangement joins TRBV20-1 to TRBJ2-5, with 11 bases that match TRBD2. V was clipped by 0 bases and J by 0 bases; unmatched bases: 3. Germline V lookup: CDR1 DFQATT, CDR2 SNEGSKA (reference sequence). The length of the CDR3 is 16 residues. CDR3 in DNA: TGCAGTGCTAGAGAATTGACTAGCGGGGACCAAGAGACCCAGTACTTC. It yields the protein CSARELTSGDQETQYF.

This clonotype was observed at least ten times. The chain uses TRBV29-1 and TRBJ2-5, with D unresolved. CDR3 length: 11 residues. Germline CDR1 and CDR2: SQVTM and ANQGSEA. Trimming shortened V by 0 bases and J by 5 bases, and 4 bases separated the two germline ends. In nucleotides, the CDR3 is TGCAGCGTTGAAGACATGGAGACCCAGTACTTC. Its translation: CSVEDMETQYF.

This clonotype was recorded a few times. The V call is TRBV20-1, the J call TRBJ2-1; a possible D gene is TRBD1 (8 bases). From germline, CDR1 is DFQATT and CDR2 SNEGSKA (reference sequence). The V and J ends lost 2 bases and 12 bases respectively, with 20 bases between them. The CDR3 is made up of 14 amino acids. The CDR3 region is CSARPLMGGTGQFF. The CDR3 DNA reads as TGCAGTGCTAGACCCCTGATGGGAGGGACAGGGCAGTTCTTC.

This clonotype was seen at least ten times. The CDR3 sequence is CASSTSGSYNEQFF. Here the CDR3 DNA reads TGTGCCAGCAGTACTAGCGGGAGCTACAATGAGCAGTTCTTC. This chain joins TRBV12-3 or TRBV12-4 and TRBJ2-1, with TRBD2 identical over 11 bases. The CDR3 spans 14 residues. Trimming took 5 bases from V and 3 from J; bases not matched to a gene: 0.

The gene calls are TRBV19 and TRBJ2-1; 13 nucleotides align to TRBD2. In germline, CDR1 is LNHDA, CDR2 SQIVND (reference sequence). The CDR3 extends over 16 amino acids. Trimming removed 10 bases from V and 10 bases from J; junction bases left unmatched: 16. The DNA for the CDR3 is TGTGCCACCGTACTAGCGGGAGGGCCTTTCCCAGACGAGCAGTTCTTC. Protein product: CATVLAGGPFPDEQFF.

This clonotype came up many times. At one end the junction does not follow the germline gene, possibly because of a read error. This rearrangement joins TRBV12-3 or TRBV12-4 to TRBJ2-7, with 11 bases matching TRBD2. CDR3 size: 14 residues. CDR3 amino acids: CASSIAGGSFEQYF. The CDR3 nucleotides are TGTGCCAGCAGTATAGCGGGAGGGTCTTTTGAGCAGTACTTC.

CDR3: CASSPSGPNDEKLFF. In DNA form, the CDR3 reads TGTGCCAGCAGTCCCTCGGGGCCTAATGATGAAAAACTGTTTTTT. The V gene is TRBV28, the J gene TRBJ1-4; D is perhaps TRBD1 (5 bases). V lost 5 bases, J lost 6 bases, and 16 bases lay in between. Germline loops: CDR1 MDHEN, CDR2 SYDVKM. This CDR3 has 15 amino acids.

The V call is TRBV4-3, the J call TRBJ2-4; D gene uncertain. Germline V gene data show CDR1 as LGHNA and CDR2 as YSLEER. The CDR3 is 14 residues long. Trimming removed 6 bases at V and 0 bases at J, with 9 bases between. For the CDR3, the DNA is TGCGCCAGCAGTTCGGAGATAGCCAAAAACATTCAGTACTTC. Amino acids: CASSSEIAKNIQYF.